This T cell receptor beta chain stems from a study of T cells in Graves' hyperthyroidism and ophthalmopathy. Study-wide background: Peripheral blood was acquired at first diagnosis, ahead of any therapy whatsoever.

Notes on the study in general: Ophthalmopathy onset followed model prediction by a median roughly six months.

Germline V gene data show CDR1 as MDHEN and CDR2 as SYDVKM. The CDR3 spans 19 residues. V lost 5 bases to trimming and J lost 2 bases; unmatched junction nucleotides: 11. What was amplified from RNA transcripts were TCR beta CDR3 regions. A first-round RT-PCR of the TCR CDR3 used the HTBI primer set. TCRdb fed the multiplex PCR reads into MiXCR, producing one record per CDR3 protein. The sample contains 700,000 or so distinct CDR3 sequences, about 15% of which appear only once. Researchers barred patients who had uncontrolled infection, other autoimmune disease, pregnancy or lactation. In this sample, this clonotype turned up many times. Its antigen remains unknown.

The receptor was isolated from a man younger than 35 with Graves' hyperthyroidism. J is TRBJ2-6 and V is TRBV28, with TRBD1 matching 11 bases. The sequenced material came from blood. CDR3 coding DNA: TGTGCCAGCAGTACGCGGACAGGGGGCGACTTGCCTGGGGCCAACGTCCTGACTTTC. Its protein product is CASSTRTGGDLPGANVLTF.